The 21 T cell receptor beta chains in this list originate from one sample, sequenced in a study of T cell responses to AZD1222 COVID-19 vaccine. The protocol was immunoSEQ multiplex PCR, while the TCRdb copy is restricted to in-frame clones and leaves out a portion. The sample includes 130,000 to 150,000 clones, 85% to 95% of them seen just once. The sequencing used peripheral blood, collected on day 0 of MenACWY control vaccination. These receptors were collected from an adult in good health.

The CDR3 loop reads CASSLRQGTNEKLFF. The CDR3 nucleotides are TGTGCCAGCAGCCTAAGACAGGGGACTAATGAAAAACTGTTTTTT. The V and J genes are TRBV5-6 and TRBJ1-4, with 8 bases lining up with TRBD1. The CDR3 extends over 15 amino acids. The germline V gene encodes CDR1 SGHDT and CDR2 YYEEEE. The ends lost 4 bases at V and 2 bases at J; junction bases unmatched: 4.

The chain couples TRBV19 to TRBJ1-3, with D tentatively TRBD1 (5 bases). CDR1 is LNHDA and CDR2 is SQIVND in the germline V gene (reference sequence). Trimming took off 3 bases at V and 0 bases at J, with 12 bases between the two ends. The CDR3 spans 16 residues. Written as DNA, the CDR3 is TGTGCCAGTAGTATCCCCGACAGCATCTCTGGAAACACCATATATTTT. Its translation is CASSIPDSISGNTIYF.

This clone was seen a single time. V is TRBV19 and J is TRBJ2-3; D gene ambiguous. There are 14 residues in the CDR3. CDR1 is LNHDA, CDR2 SQIVND, per germline (reference sequence). The V and J ends lost 5 bases and 0 bases respectively, with 9 bases between them. In DNA form, the CDR3 reads TGTGCCAGTAGTCGCAGTTCTAGCACAGATACGCAGTATTTT. Its protein product is CASSRSSSTDTQYF.

This rearrangement joins TRBV19 to TRBJ2-7; 7 bases are shared with TRBD2. J lost 8 bases, V lost 5 bases, and 9 bases had no gene match. This CDR3 is built from 13 residues. Germline V gene lookup returns CDR1 LNHDA and CDR2 SQIVND (reference sequence). As DNA, the CDR3 is TGTGCCAGTAGTGCGGGGGAGCCTAGTAAGCAGTACTTC. Encoded protein: CASSAGEPSKQYF.

The chain employs TRBV7-2 and TRBJ1-1; 10 nucleotides align to TRBD1. CDR1 is SGHTA, CDR2 FQGNSA, per germline. The CDR3 has 17 amino acids. After removal of 6 bases from V and 1 base from J, the junction contained 11 bases not matched to a gene. The CDR3 DNA is TGTGCCAGCAGGCACCCTCGACAGGGGGCCAGGAACACTGAAGCTTTCTTT. This codes for CASRHPRQGARNTEAFF.

The chain links TRBV6-5 to TRBJ1-4, with 9 nucleotides matching TRBD1. The CDR3 sequence is 15 residues long. CDR1 and CDR2 from the germline V gene are MNHEY and SVGAGI. Losses at the gene ends were 10 bases for V and 6 bases for J; bases not matched to a gene: 12. The CDR3 sequence: CATTFGWDRDEKLFF. CDR3 DNA: TGTGCCACCACGTTTGGCTGGGACAGGGATGAAAAACTGTTTTTT.

The DNA for the CDR3 is TGTGCCAGCAGCTCGGACCCCTGGTTTAGCGCTGAAGCTTTCTTT. Translated, it gives CASSSDPWFSAEAFF. This chain joins TRBV27 and TRBJ1-1; unclear D gene. V shed 6 bases and J shed 6 bases, with 20 bases lying between them. From germline, CDR1 is MNHEY and CDR2 SMNVEV (reference sequence). The CDR3 spans 15 residues.

The rearrangement links TRBV4-1 to TRBJ2-5, with TRBD2 identical over 11 bases. The V gene's germline CDR1 is MGHRA and CDR2 YSYEKL. The CDR3 has 17 residues. V gave up 2 bases and J gave up 5 bases; unmatched junction bases: 10. The CDR3 is CASSQSSGGTWEETQYF. CDR3 sequence (DNA): TGCGCCAGCAGCCAATCTAGCGGGGGGACCTGGGAGGAGACCCAGTACTTC.

This sequence joins TRBV18 and TRBJ2-2; 8 bases are shared with TRBD2. Per the germline V gene, CDR1 is KGHSH and CDR2 is LQKENI. J gave up 1 base and V 5 bases, and 3 bases lay outside the gene matches. CDR3 length: 15 amino acids. CDR3 DNA: TGTGCCAGCTCAGGCGGGGGGATGAACACCGGGGAGCTGTTTTTT. Protein: CASSGGGMNTGELFF.

This clone came up once. The chain links TRBV10-3 to TRBJ2-7; D is unclear. V lost 10 bases and J 2 bases, leaving 15 bases between the germline ends. The CDR3 covers 13 residues. CDR1 and CDR2 (germline): ENHRY, SYGVKD. The CDR3: CATAAGRTYEQYF. The DNA of the CDR3 is TGTGCCACCGCCGCCGGCAGAACCTACGAGCAGTACTTC.

V gene TRBV19 combines with J gene TRBJ1-4; D perhaps matches TRBD1 (6 bases). With 6 bases removed from V and 2 bases from J, the gap between germline ends came to 19 bases. The CDR3 contains 17 residues. Germline CDR1 LNHDA, CDR2 SQIVND (reference sequence). CDR3 region: CASSLRPGQTTNEKLFF. The CDR3 nucleotides read TGTGCCAGTAGCCTCCGACCCGGACAGACTACTAATGAAAAACTGTTTTTT.

This clone occurred once. V and J are TRBV6-1 and TRBJ1-5; D is undetermined. Per germline, CDR1 MNHNS and CDR2 SASEGT. V was trimmed by 3 bases and J by 11 bases, leaving 5 bases between them. The CDR3 has 10 residues. For the CDR3, the DNA is TGTGCCAGCAGTGATGTGGCCCAGCATTTT. This codes for CASSDVAQHF.

The count of this clone is one. The chain couples TRBV28 to TRBJ1-1; D is perhaps TRBD1 (6 bases). V lost 5 bases and J 1 base, leaving 20 bases between the germline ends. CDR1 is MDHEN, CDR2 SYDVKM, per germline. The CDR3 is 17 residues long. CDR3 sequence: CASSIIQRGARNTEAFF. In DNA form, the CDR3 reads TGTGCCAGCAGTATCATCCAGAGGGGGGCGCGGAACACTGAAGCTTTCTTT.

This chain connects TRBV9 to TRBJ2-2, with D maybe TRBD2 (6 bases). The CDR3 loop spans 15 amino acids. Germline V gene data show CDR1 as SGDLS and CDR2 as YYNGEE. Trimming removed 0 bases at V and 5 bases at J, with 11 bases between. The CDR3 loop reads CASSVEVGGTGELFF. CDR3 in DNA: TGTGCCAGCAGCGTAGAGGTCGGGGGAACCGGGGAGCTGTTTTTT.

The genes are TRBV3-1 (or the pseudogene TRBV3-2) and TRBJ2-1; the match to TRBD2 covers 13 bases. Germline V gene sequence: CDR1 LGHDT, CDR2 YNNKEL (reference sequence). The CDR3 runs to 15 residues. V trimming: 4 bases; J trimming: 6 bases; junction bases outside the gene matches: 3. The chain's CDR3 is CASSPRTSGSNEQFF. The CDR3 nucleotides read TGTGCCAGCAGCCCCAGGACTAGCGGGAGCAATGAGCAGTTCTTC.

The chain employs TRBV10-2 and TRBJ1-2; 12 nucleotides line up with TRBD1. Per the germline V gene, CDR1 is WSHSY and CDR2 is SAAADI. The CDR3 spans 14 residues. The V segment lost 8 bases and the J segment 2 bases; nucleotides outside the gene matches: 3. The CDR3 nucleotides read TGCGCCAGCTCCGGGACAGGGGGCAACTATGGCTACACCTTC. Encoded protein: CASSGTGGNYGYTF.

The count of this clone is one. This chain uses TRBV10-2 with TRBJ2-7; D is undetermined. This CDR3 comprises 17 residues. The germline V gene has CDR1 WSHSY and CDR2 SAAADI. The germline V and J ends were trimmed by 3 bases and 0 bases, with 18 bases remaining between them. The CDR3 DNA reads as TGCGCCAGCAGTGATAGATACAACACGGATAGCTCCTACGAGCAGTACTTC. Translating gives CASSDRYNTDSSYEQYF.

The V call is TRBV28, the J call TRBJ1-5; D remains ambiguous. CDR3 length equals 14 residues. The ends were cut back, 3 bases at V and 4 bases at J, with 10 bases in the middle. Germline V gene data show CDR1 as MDHEN and CDR2 as SYDVKM. The CDR3, as DNA: TGTGCCAGCAGTTTCCCCGGAAAGAATCAGCCCCAGCATTTT. It translates to CASSFPGKNQPQHF.

This chain links TRBV10-3 with TRBJ1-2; TRBD1 aligns across 11 bases. Losses at the gene ends were 0 bases for V and 2 bases for J; bases not matched to a gene: 5. This CDR3 comprises 17 residues. CDR1 ENHRY and CDR2 SYGVKD come from the germline V gene. CDR3 loop: CAISESEDRGPNYGYTF. In DNA form, the CDR3 reads TGTGCCATCAGTGAGTCGGAGGACAGGGGGCCGAACTATGGCTACACCTTC.

CDR3 in DNA: TGTGCCAGCAGCCCGGAGACTAACACTGAAGCTTTCTTT. As protein: CASSPETNTEAFF. This rearrangement joins TRBV3-1 (or the pseudogene TRBV3-2) to TRBJ1-1; D call uncertain. This CDR3 has 13 residues. CDR1 is LGHDT and CDR2 is YNNKEL in the germline V gene (reference sequence). V was cut by 4 bases and J by 2 bases, with 8 bases left in between.

The chain combines TRBV27 with TRBJ2-2, with D perhaps given as TRBD1 or TRBD2 (5 bases each). The CDR3 is 15 amino acids. CDR1 and CDR2 from the germline V gene are MNHEY and SMNVEV (reference sequence). Trimming removed 7 bases from V and 4 bases from J, with 16 bases in between. The CDR3: CASKIGTPGTGELFF. DNA of the CDR3: TGTGCCAGCAAGATAGGGACCCCGGGCACCGGGGAGCTGTTTTTT.